The sequence of this TCR beta chain was determined in a study of CD8+ T cells in alopecia areata. Samples from alopecia areata patients were lesional scalp punch biopsies and peripheral blood. PBMCs provided sorted CD4+ and CD8+ T cells. Once RNA had been extracted, it was reverse transcribed into cDNA to act as the sequencing template. This table comes from immunoSEQ multiplex PCR, and its TCRdb copy is limited to in-frame clones, with some not included. The table has 89,000 or so clones, roughly 47% seen once. The CDR3 has 13 residues. CDR1 and CDR2 from the germline V gene are SGHDN and FVKESK. Trimming removed 1 base from V and 9 bases from J, with 12 bases in between.

V usage is TRBV14 and J usage is TRBJ1-1; D remains ambiguous. Sequencing was done on a sample of NKG2D-high CD8+ T cells sorted from blood. The source of this sequence is a human donor with alopecia areata. This chain's CDR3 is CASSQGDTFKAFF. DNA of the CDR3: TGTGCCAGCAGCCAAGGAGACACCTTCAAAGCTTTCTTT.